The T cell receptor beta chain under discussion was sequenced for a study of beta chain features in type 1 diabetes. Study context: The examined sorted cells totaled roughly 110,000,000 across samples.

V was cut by 1 base and J by 2 bases, with 8 bases left in between. Germline values: CDR1 MGHRA, CDR2 YSYEKL. The length of the CDR3 is 14 residues. Whole-study findings and limits: When Type 1 diabetes patients were examined, their TCRB CDR3s proved moderately but significantly shorter in all four CD4+ subsets. Any role of HLA type in TCRB rearrangement remained unresolved here.

Concerning this clone itself: Antigen unknown.

cDNA synthesis used the whole RNA isolate, giving expressed TCRB sequences. The table came from immunoSEQ multiplex PCR; TCRdb's copy has only in-frame clones and leaves some out. The data show approximately 250,000 clones, 24% seen once. Specimen: naive CD4+ T cells from blood. V and J are TRBV4-1 and TRBJ2-5; the D is unclear. The TCR sequence derives from a woman in her thirties with type 1 diabetes. CDR3 residues: CASSQGYSQETQYF. The CDR3 bases are TGCGCCAGCAGCCAAGGTTACAGTCAAGAGACCCAGTACTTC.